These 2 T cell receptor beta chains originate from one sample sequenced in a study of CD8 T cells in Susac syndrome. RNA in amounts of about 0.5 to 1 ug was reverse transcribed with random hexamers. MiXCR was run by TCRdb on the immunoSEQ multiplex PCR reads, yielding one entry per CDR3 protein. This sample carries over 95,000 distinct CDR3 sequences, 80% to 95% of them seen once, and the ten largest clones take about 0.14%. Sequencing used CD4+ T cells from PBMCs. The receptors stem from a human donor in good health.

The chain links TRBV13 to TRBJ2-4; either TRBD1 or TRBD2 may fit D (7 bases each). Trimming took 4 bases from V and 9 from J, leaving 19 bases between them. This CDR3 is built from 15 residues. CDR1 and CDR2 from the germline V gene are PRHDT and FYEKMQ (reference sequence). CDR3 sequence: CASSYGFRGGAIQYF. The DNA of the CDR3 is TGTGCCAGCAGCTATGGGTTCAGGGGGGGCGCCATTCAGTACTTC. The complete variable domain, with remaining parts taken from reference TRBV13 and TRBJ2-4, reads AAGVIQSPRHLIKEKRETATLKCYPIPRHDTVYWYQQGPGQDPQFLISFYEKMQSDKGSIPDRFSAQQFSDYHSELNMSSLELGDSALYFCASSYGFRGGAIQYFGAGTRLSVL.

This clonotype showed up just once. This chain joins TRBV20-1 and TRBJ1-1; possibly TRBD1 for D (5 bases). Germline values: CDR1 DFQATT, CDR2 SNEGSKA (reference sequence). V lost 1 base to trimming and J lost 6 bases, with 18 bases between them. The CDR3 runs 15 residues. The CDR3 region is CSARALGARASEAFF. CDR3 DNA: TGCAGTGCTAGAGCATTAGGGGCCAGGGCCTCTGAAGCTTTCTTT.